This TCR beta chain was captured in a study of human T cells and chemical hapten exposure. Study-wide context: Weekly administration of diphenylcyclopropenone to the scalp of patients continued throughout the roughly 25-week study. Chiefly women, the patients showed alopecia areata, totalis or universalis.

The CDR3 sequence is 14 residues long. Trimming removed 6 bases from V and 6 bases from J, with 18 bases in between. CDR1 is MDHEN and CDR2 is SYDVKM in the germline V gene. Indicated time point: patch test 2, 6 weeks after DPC sensitization. Treatment in this sample: therapeutic diphenylcyclopropenone sensitization with weekly scalp DPC. During construction of the library, unique molecular identifiers were attached to individual cDNA molecules for quantitative, reproducible TCR counting. TCRdb recomputed calls from the RACE reads with MiXCR, one row per CDR3 protein. The top ten hold roughly 3.1% of the sample, which has some 90,000 distinct CDR3 sequences, about an eighth seen once.

The clonotype comes from a woman aged 40 to 49 with alopecia areata. Some clones in this sample may be carry-over from other donors' samples. The chain joins TRBV28 to TRBJ2-7, with D tentatively TRBD1 (6 bases). Sequenced material: whole blood, taken in connection with sensitization to the hapten diphenylcyclopropenone (DPC). CDR3 region: CASRRQAPRGEQYF. CDR3 sequence (DNA): TGTGCCAGCAGACGACAGGCCCCAAGGGGCGAGCAGTACTTC. The variable domain in full, with the rest retrieved from reference TRBV28 and TRBJ2-7, is DVKVTQSSRYLVKRTGEKVFLECVQDMDHENMFWYRQDPGLGLRLIYFSYDVKMKEKGDIPEGYSVSREKKERFSLILESASTNQTSMYLCASRRQAPRGEQYFGPGTRLTVT.